The 32 T cell receptor beta chains listed next were all sequenced from one sample in a study of shared clonotypes between healthy human individuals. The method was immunoSEQ multiplex PCR; TCRdb's version includes in-frame clones alone and lacks a portion of them. The data hold some 2.4 million clones, with more than 85% observed a single time. Sequenced: naive CD4+ T cells from PBMCs. Subset noted: CD45RA+ positively selected. The receptors were gathered from a man aged 18-30 years in good health. Some clones in this sample may be carry-over from other donors' samples.

J is TRBJ2-3 and V is TRBV5-1; 12 positions agree with TRBD2. The CDR3 extends over 16 amino acids. Unmatched junction bases numbered 4, after V lost 3 bases and J lost 2 bases. Germline CDR1 SGHRS, CDR2 YFSETQ. CDR3 region: CASSSSSGGATDTQYF. CDR3 DNA: TGCGCCAGCAGCTCATCTAGCGGGGGGGCCACAGATACGCAGTATTTT.

This chain's CDR3 is CASSLVGPSEQFF. CDR3 nucleotides: TGTGCCAGCAGCTTAGTAGGGCCGAGTGAGCAGTTCTTC. This chain joins TRBV7-2 and TRBJ2-1; D gene ambiguous. V lost 1 base to trimming and J lost 9 bases, with 10 bases between them. The germline CDR1 and CDR2 sequences are SGHTA and FQGNSA. The length of the CDR3 is 13 residues.

V is TRBV7-9 and J is TRBJ2-7; the match to TRBD1 covers 9 bases. J was trimmed by 6 bases and V by 5 bases; bases with no gene match: 8. Per germline, CDR1 SEHNR and CDR2 FQNEAQ (reference sequence). CDR3 length: 14 amino acids. The CDR3 DNA sequence: TGTGCCAGCAGCCAGGGGACAGGGTCCCCCGAGCAGTACTTC. It encodes CASSQGTGSPEQYF.

To note about this clone: Different DNA sequences within this sample yield the same CDR3. The chain uses TRBV5-1 and TRBJ2-5; no reliable D call. From germline, CDR1 is SGHRS and CDR2 YFSETQ. The CDR3 covers 13 residues. V was pared by 0 bases and J by 2 bases, with 5 bases between. The CDR3 bases are TGCGCCAGCAGCTTGGGTACACAAGAGACCCAGTACTTC. It encodes CASSLGTQETQYF.

This sequence joins TRBV18 and TRBJ2-1, with TRBD2 matching 11 bases. V lost 3 bases, J lost 1 base, and 8 bases stayed unmatched. This CDR3 comprises 18 residues. Per germline, CDR1 KGHSH and CDR2 LQKENI. The DNA of the CDR3 is TGTGCCAGCTCACCGCCGACTAGCGGGGCCATTTCCTACAATGAGCAGTTCTTC. Translating gives CASSPPTSGAISYNEQFF.

The chain is built from TRBV19 and TRBJ1-1; 7 bases align to TRBD1. The CDR3 runs to 18 residues. J lost 5 bases, V lost 7 bases, and 22 bases had no gene match. The germline CDR1 and CDR2 sequences are LNHDA and SQIVND (reference sequence). This CDR3 reads CASMGRIGETGKRTEAFF. CDR3 DNA: TGTGCCAGTATGGGTCGCATCGGGGAGACAGGGAAAAGGACTGAAGCTTTCTTT.

The rearrangement links TRBV7-3 to TRBJ2-2, with D perhaps TRBD1 (6 bases). Per germline, CDR1 SGHTA and CDR2 FQGTGA. The CDR3 covers 17 residues. Trimming pared 5 bases from V and 4 bases from J, leaving 20 bases between. The CDR3 protein is CASSAGAGFKGTGELFF. The DNA of the CDR3 is TGTGCCAGCAGCGCAGGGGCAGGCTTTAAGGGCACCGGGGAGCTGTTTTTT.

A note on this clone: Other DNA sequences within the sample encode an identical CDR3. The J gene is TRBJ2-7, the V gene TRBV5-1, with D possibly being TRBD1 or TRBD2 (5 bases each). Looked up from germline, CDR1 is SGHRS and CDR2 is YFSETQ. Deletions cut 1 base from V and 2 bases from J, with 7 bases between. The CDR3 has 13 residues. The CDR3 loop is CASSLTGPYEQYF. In DNA form, the CDR3 reads TGCGCCAGCAGCTTGACGGGACCCTACGAGCAGTACTTC.

V is TRBV7-6 and J is TRBJ1-1; 9 bases are a match to TRBD1. The CDR3 is 17 amino acids. J lost 4 bases, V lost 5 bases, and 14 bases had no gene match. CDR1 is SGHVS and CDR2 is FNYEAQ in the germline V gene. The CDR3 DNA is TGTGCCAGCAGCGAAGCCGGACCGGTACAGGGGGCCACTGAAGCTTTCTTT. As protein: CASSEAGPVQGATEAFF.

The J gene is TRBJ1-1, the V gene TRBV10-3; D is perhaps TRBD1 (5 bases). Germline CDR1 reads ENHRY; CDR2 reads SYGVKD. The CDR3 covers 15 residues. The V gene lost 2 bases and the J gene lost 3 bases, with 13 bases spanning the gap. CDR3 sequence: CAISERGSQDTEAFF. The CDR3 nucleotides are TGTGCCATCAGTGAGAGGGGCAGTCAGGACACTGAAGCTTTCTTT.

The chain joins TRBV2 to TRBJ2-3, with D possibly being TRBD2 (6 bases). CDR1 is SNHLY, CDR2 FYNNEI, per germline. Trimming stripped 5 bases from V and 6 bases from J, with 18 bases between. The CDR3 consists of 15 residues. Written as DNA, the CDR3 is TGTGCCAGCAGTCAGCTAGCGACCCGCAGGGATACGCAGTATTTT. Its protein product is CASSQLATRRDTQYF.

The rearrangement uses TRBV28 and TRBJ1-1; D is perhaps TRBD1 (6 bases). The length of the CDR3 is 13 residues. V was clipped by 7 bases and J by 1 base, with 10 bases between them. The germline V gene encodes CDR1 MDHEN and CDR2 SYDVKM. The CDR3 nucleotides are TGTGCCAGCATCCAGGGGTCGAACACTGAAGCTTTCTTT. Encoded protein: CASIQGSNTEAFF.

This clone was seen a handful of times. The V and J genes are TRBV10-2 and TRBJ2-1; D call uncertain. Trimming stripped 7 bases from V and 4 bases from J, with 11 bases between. The CDR3 extends over 13 amino acids. Germline V lookup: CDR1 WSHSY, CDR2 SAAADI. As DNA, the CDR3 is TGCGCCAGCACGCCCAGGTCATACAATGAGCAGTTCTTC. It yields the protein CASTPRSYNEQFF.

The chain couples TRBV29-1 to TRBJ2-5; D is undetermined. The CDR3 spans 12 residues. Germline V gives CDR1 SQVTM, CDR2 ANQGSEA. V lost 4 bases and J lost 1, with 7 bases in between. This CDR3 reads CSVVHLQETQYF. CDR3 bases: TGCAGCGTTGTACACCTCCAAGAGACCCAGTACTTC.

The V gene is TRBV28, the J gene TRBJ1-1; 7 bases map to TRBD1. The CDR3 is 12 residues long. Germline loops: CDR1 MDHEN, CDR2 SYDVKM. After removal of 5 bases from V and 9 bases from J, the junction contained 6 bases not matched to a gene. CDR3 region: CASSLTGAKAFF. The CDR3 DNA reads as TGTGCCAGCAGTCTTACAGGGGCGAAAGCTTTCTTT. Full variable domain (remainder filled in from reference TRBV28 and TRBJ1-1): DVKVTQSSRYLVKRTGEKVFLECVQDMDHENMFWYRQDPGLGLRLIYFSYDVKMKEKGDIPEGYSVSREKKERFSLILESASTNQTSMYLCASSLTGAKAFFGQGTRLTVV.

The V gene is TRBV5-1, the J gene TRBJ2-2, with 7 bases lining up with TRBD1. Germline lookup yields CDR1 SGHRS and CDR2 YFSETQ. This CDR3 has 16 residues. Trimming at V came to 4 bases and at J to 5 bases, leaving 11 bases not matched to a gene. The CDR3 nucleotides are TGCGCCAGCAGCATAAAGCAGGGGGAATCGACCGGGGAGCTGTTTTTT. Translation gives CASSIKQGESTGELFF.

This clone showed up just once. The chain joins TRBV7-2 to TRBJ1-3, with D uncertain. CDR3 length equals 16 residues. Trimming shortened V by 5 bases and J by 1 base, and 15 bases separated the two germline ends. Germline CDR1 and CDR2: SGHTA and FQGNSA. For the CDR3, the DNA is TGTGCCAGCAGCCCCGGTTTCTGGGATTCTGGAAACACCATATATTTT. This encodes CASSPGFWDSGNTIYF. Looking up the rest from reference TRBV7-2 and TRBJ1-3 gives the full variable domain: GAGVSQSPSNKVTEKGKDVELRCDPISGHTALYWYRQSLGQGLEFLIYFQGNSAPDKSGLPSDRFSAERTGGSVSTLTIQRTQQEDSAVYLCASSPGFWDSGNTIYFGEGSWLTVV.

This clone was seen only once. The chain is built from TRBV6-4 and TRBJ1-1; D unresolved. The CDR3 covers 12 residues. Germline lookup yields CDR1 MRHNA and CDR2 SNTAGT. Trimming took 0 bases from V and 8 from J, leaving 7 bases between them. The CDR3 loop reads CASSDSGGEAFF. The CDR3 DNA reads as TGTGCCAGCAGTGACTCGGGAGGCGAAGCTTTCTTT.

The chain recombines TRBV14 with TRBJ2-5, with a possible D match to TRBD2 (5 bases). Trimming took 1 base from V and 2 from J, leaving 20 bases between them. CDR1 is SGHDN, CDR2 FVKESK, per germline. This CDR3 has 18 residues. DNA of the CDR3: TGTGCCAGCAGCCAAGTAAATCATGGTACTCGGGGACAAGAGACCCAGTACTTC. Protein: CASSQVNHGTRGQETQYF.

V usage is TRBV5-1 and J usage is TRBJ1-1, with D perhaps matching TRBD1 (6 bases). Between the trimmed V and J ends, which lost 1 base and 3 bases, there was a span of 16 bases. This CDR3 region has 16 residues. CDR1 and CDR2 from the germline V gene are SGHRS and YFSETQ. CDR3 in amino acids: CASSLIGGSGDTEAFF. CDR3 in DNA: TGCGCCAGCAGCTTGATTGGGGGCTCGGGGGACACTGAAGCTTTCTTT.

The rearrangement uses TRBV5-1 and TRBJ1-2; D is perhaps TRBD1 (6 bases). This CDR3 is 16 amino acids long. Between the trimmed V and J ends, which lost 1 base and 8 bases, there was a span of 21 bases. CDR1 SGHRS and CDR2 YFSETQ come from the germline V gene. CDR3 bases: TGCGCCAGCAGCTTGCAGGGTAGTAGAGGGGGTCAAGGCTACACCTTC. This encodes CASSLQGSRGGQGYTF.

The rearrangement links TRBV7-2 to TRBJ2-2, with a possible D match to TRBD2 (6 bases). Germline values: CDR1 SGHTA, CDR2 FQGNSA. The V gene lost 5 bases and the J gene lost 1 base, with 14 bases spanning the gap. CDR3 length: 16 residues. The CDR3 protein is CASSPLGLQNTGELFF. CDR3 coding DNA: TGTGCCAGCAGCCCCCTCGGACTACAGAACACCGGGGAGCTGTTTTTT.

Note on this clone: The same CDR3 can be traced to other DNA sequences in this sample. The rearrangement uses TRBV7-9 and TRBJ2-3, with 13 positions matching TRBD2. V dropped 4 bases and J dropped 2; count of bases not matched to a gene: 3. The germline V gene has CDR1 SEHNR and CDR2 FQNEAQ (reference sequence). This CDR3 spans 16 amino acids. The CDR3 nucleotides read TGTGCCAGCAGCTCACTAGCGGGAGGGTCCACAGATACGCAGTATTTT. Translation gives CASSSLAGGSTDTQYF.

The V call is TRBV2, the J call TRBJ1-2; tentative D call: TRBD1 (6 bases). V was shortened by 3 bases and J by 3 bases, with 11 bases between the two germline ends. Per the germline V gene, CDR1 is SNHLY and CDR2 is FYNNEI. The CDR3 sequence is 14 residues long. The CDR3 region is CASSEDSPYYGYTF. In DNA form, the CDR3 reads TGTGCCAGCAGTGAGGACAGCCCATACTATGGCTACACCTTC. The whole variable domain, filled in from reference TRBV2 and TRBJ1-2, reads EPEVTQTPSHQVTQMGQEVILRCVPISNHLYFYWYRQILGQKVEFLVSFYNNEISEKSEIFDDQFSVERPDGSNFTLKIRSTKLEDSAMYFCASSEDSPYYGYTFGSGTRLTVV.

This clone was observed a few times. V is TRBV28 and J is TRBJ1-5; a possible D gene is TRBD1 (6 bases). Trimming pared 6 bases from V and 10 bases from J, leaving 16 bases between. The germline V gene has CDR1 MDHEN and CDR2 SYDVKM. This CDR3 is 13 amino acids long. Here the CDR3 DNA reads TGTGCCAGCAGGCCAGGGGTTCAGGGTCCCCAGCATTTT. The encoded protein is CASRPGVQGPQHF.

The genes are TRBV6-5 and TRBJ1-1, with a possible D match to TRBD1 (5 bases). Germline CDR1 and CDR2: MNHEY and SVGAGI. V lost 7 bases to trimming and J lost 4 bases, with 13 bases between them. The CDR3 runs to 13 residues. CDR3 DNA sequence: TGTGCCAGCACACAGGCGGCGGCCACTGAAGCTTTCTTT. Its protein is CASTQAAATEAFF.

The rearrangement uses TRBV6-1 and TRBJ1-5; 7 positions match TRBD1. Trimming took 11 bases from V and 1 from J; bases not matched to a gene: 8. Looked up from germline, CDR1 is MNHNS and CDR2 is SASEGT. This CDR3 comprises 14 residues. The CDR3 spells CAGKQQGSNQPQHF. In DNA, the CDR3 is TGTGCCGGCAAACAACAGGGGAGCAATCAGCCCCAGCATTTT.

V usage is TRBV5-1 and J usage is TRBJ2-7, with a tentative D call TRBD2 (6 bases). Germline loops: CDR1 SGHRS, CDR2 YFSETQ. The CDR3 consists of 13 residues. Between the trimmed V and J ends, which lost 6 bases and 6 bases, there was a span of 16 bases. As DNA, the CDR3 is TGCGCCAGCACCTTAGGAGGGGCCTCCGAGCAGTACTTC. Translated, it gives CASTLGGASEQYF.

The J gene is TRBJ2-6, the V gene TRBV7-3; D is possibly TRBD2 (6 bases). Trimming removed 3 bases at V and 0 bases at J, with 15 bases between. Per the germline V gene, CDR1 is SGHTA and CDR2 is FQGTGA. The CDR3 consists of 18 residues. The CDR3 is CASSFSGGARSGANVLTF. CDR3 in DNA: TGTGCCAGCAGCTTTTCGGGCGGGGCCCGCTCTGGGGCCAACGTCCTGACTTTC.

In this sample, this clone turned up once. V gene TRBV6-1 combines with J gene TRBJ2-7, with TRBD1 matching 8 bases. The CDR3 is 15 residues long. The ends lost 6 bases at V and 0 bases at J; junction bases unmatched: 7. CDR1 and CDR2 from the germline V gene are MNHNS and SASEGT. CDR3 region: CASSERQGASYEQYF. CDR3 nucleotide sequence: TGTGCCAGCAGCGAAAGGCAGGGGGCCTCCTACGAGCAGTACTTC.

This sequence joins TRBV6-5 and TRBJ2-1; D is unclear. CDR1 and CDR2 (germline): MNHEY, SVGAGI. Trimming removed 6 bases from V and 0 bases from J, with 12 bases in between. The CDR3 has 15 amino acids. The CDR3 sequence: CASSRPQSSYNEQFF. The DNA of the CDR3 is TGTGCCAGCAGCCGGCCCCAGAGCTCCTACAATGAGCAGTTCTTC.

The chain links TRBV5-1 to TRBJ2-5; 7 bases agree with TRBD2. Germline CDR1 and CDR2: SGHRS and YFSETQ. This CDR3 contains 13 residues. After removal of 1 base from V and 5 bases from J, the junction contained 2 bases not matched to a gene. For the CDR3, the DNA is TGCGCCAGCAGCTTGACTAGCGAGGAGACCCAGTACTTC. Translating gives CASSLTSEETQYF.